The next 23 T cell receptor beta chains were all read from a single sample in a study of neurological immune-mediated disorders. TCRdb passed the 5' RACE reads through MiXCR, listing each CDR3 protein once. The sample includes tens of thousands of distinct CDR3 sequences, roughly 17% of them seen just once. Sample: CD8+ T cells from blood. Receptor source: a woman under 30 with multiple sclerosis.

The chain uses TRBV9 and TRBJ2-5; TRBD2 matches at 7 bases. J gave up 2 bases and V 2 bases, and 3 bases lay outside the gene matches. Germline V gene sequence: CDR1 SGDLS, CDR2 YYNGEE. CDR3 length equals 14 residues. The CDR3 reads CASSVGTKQETQYF. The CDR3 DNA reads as TGTGCCAGCAGCGTGGGGACTAAACAAGAGACCCAGTACTTC. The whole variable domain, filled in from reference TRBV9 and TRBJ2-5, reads DSGVTQTPKHLITATGQRVTLRCSPRSGDLSVYWYQQSLDQGLQFLIQYYNGEERAKGNILERFSAQQFPDLHSELNLSSLELGDSALYFCASSVGTKQETQYFGPGTRLLVL.

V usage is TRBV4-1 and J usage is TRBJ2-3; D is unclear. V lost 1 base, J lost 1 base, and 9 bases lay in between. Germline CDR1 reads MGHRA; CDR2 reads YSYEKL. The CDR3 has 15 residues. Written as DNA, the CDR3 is TGCGCCAGCAGCCAAGTTCCCGGCCGCACAGATACGCAGTATTTT. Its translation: CASSQVPGRTDTQYF.

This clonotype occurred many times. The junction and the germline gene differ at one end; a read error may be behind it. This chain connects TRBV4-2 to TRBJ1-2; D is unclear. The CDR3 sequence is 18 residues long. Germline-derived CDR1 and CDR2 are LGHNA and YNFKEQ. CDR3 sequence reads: CASSQGSGLDPANYGYTF. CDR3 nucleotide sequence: TGTGCCAGCAGTCAAGGTTCGGGTTTGGACCCGGCTAACTATGGCTACACCTTC.

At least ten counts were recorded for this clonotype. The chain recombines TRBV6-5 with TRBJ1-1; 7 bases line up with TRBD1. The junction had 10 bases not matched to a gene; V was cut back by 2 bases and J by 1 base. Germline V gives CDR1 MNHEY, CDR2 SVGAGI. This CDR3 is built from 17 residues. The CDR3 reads CASSYPPGTVKNTEAFF. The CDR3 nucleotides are TGTGCCAGCAGTTACCCGCCCGGGACAGTTAAGAACACTGAAGCTTTCTTT.

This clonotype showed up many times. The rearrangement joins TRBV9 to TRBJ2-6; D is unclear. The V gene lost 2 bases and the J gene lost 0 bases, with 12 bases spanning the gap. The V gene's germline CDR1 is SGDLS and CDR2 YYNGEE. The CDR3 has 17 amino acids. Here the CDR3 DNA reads TGTGCCAGCAGCGTTCAGAAATTTCTCTCTGGGGCCAACGTCCTGACTTTC. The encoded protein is CASSVQKFLSGANVLTF. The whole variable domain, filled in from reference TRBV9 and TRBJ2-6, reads DSGVTQTPKHLITATGQRVTLRCSPRSGDLSVYWYQQSLDQGLQFLIQYYNGEERAKGNILERFSAQQFPDLHSELNLSSLELGDSALYFCASSVQKFLSGANVLTFGAGSRLTVL.

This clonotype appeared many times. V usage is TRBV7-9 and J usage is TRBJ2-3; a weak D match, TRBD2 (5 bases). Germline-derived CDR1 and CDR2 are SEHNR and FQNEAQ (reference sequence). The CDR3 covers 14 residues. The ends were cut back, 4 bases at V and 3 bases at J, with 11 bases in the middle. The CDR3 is CASSYSTRTDTQYF. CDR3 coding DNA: TGTGCCAGCAGCTACAGTACTAGAACAGATACGCAGTATTTT.

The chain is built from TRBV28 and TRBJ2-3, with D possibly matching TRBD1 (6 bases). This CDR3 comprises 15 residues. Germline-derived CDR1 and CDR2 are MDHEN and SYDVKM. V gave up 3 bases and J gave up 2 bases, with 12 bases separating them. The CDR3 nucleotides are TGTGCCAGCAGTTTGCCAGGGGAGAACACAGATACGCAGTATTTT. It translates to CASSLPGENTDTQYF.

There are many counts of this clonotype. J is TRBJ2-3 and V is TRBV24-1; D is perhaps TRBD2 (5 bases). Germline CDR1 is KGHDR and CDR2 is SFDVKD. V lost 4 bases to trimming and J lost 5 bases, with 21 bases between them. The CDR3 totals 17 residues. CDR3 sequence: CATSELPLAGGKDTQYF. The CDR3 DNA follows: TGTGCCACCAGTGAGCTGCCTTTGGCCGGAGGTAAAGATACGCAGTATTTT.

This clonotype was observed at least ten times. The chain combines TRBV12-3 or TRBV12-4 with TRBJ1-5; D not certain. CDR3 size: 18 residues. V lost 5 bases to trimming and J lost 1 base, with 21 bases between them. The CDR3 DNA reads TGTGCCAGCAGTCACGCGCCGATATGGAGGGCGAGCAATCAGCCCCAGCATTTT. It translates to CASSHAPIWRASNQPQHF.

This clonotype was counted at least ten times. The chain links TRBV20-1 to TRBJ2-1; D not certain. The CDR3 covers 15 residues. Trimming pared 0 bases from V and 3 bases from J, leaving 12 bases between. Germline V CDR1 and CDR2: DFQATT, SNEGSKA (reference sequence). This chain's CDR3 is CSARDPDLFYNEQFF. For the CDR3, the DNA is TGCAGTGCTAGAGACCCAGACCTTTTCTACAATGAGCAGTTCTTC.

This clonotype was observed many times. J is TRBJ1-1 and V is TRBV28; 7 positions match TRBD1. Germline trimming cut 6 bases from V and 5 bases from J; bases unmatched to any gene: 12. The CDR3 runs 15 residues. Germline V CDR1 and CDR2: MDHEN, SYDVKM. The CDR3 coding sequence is TGTGCCAGCAGCCCGACGACAGGGTTTGAGACTGAAGCTTTCTTT. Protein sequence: CASSPTTGFETEAFF. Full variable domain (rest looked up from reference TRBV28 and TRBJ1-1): DVKVTQSSRYLVKRTGEKVFLECVQDMDHENMFWYRQDPGLGLRLIYFSYDVKMKEKGDIPEGYSVSREKKERFSLILESASTNQTSMYLCASSPTTGFETEAFFGQGTRLTVV.

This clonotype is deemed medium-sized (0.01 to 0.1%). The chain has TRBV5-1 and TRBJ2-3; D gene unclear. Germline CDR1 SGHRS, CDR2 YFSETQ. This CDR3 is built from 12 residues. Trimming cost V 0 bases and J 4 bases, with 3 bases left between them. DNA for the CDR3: TGCGCCAGCAGCTTGGTACCAGATACGCAGTATTTT. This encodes CASSLVPDTQYF.

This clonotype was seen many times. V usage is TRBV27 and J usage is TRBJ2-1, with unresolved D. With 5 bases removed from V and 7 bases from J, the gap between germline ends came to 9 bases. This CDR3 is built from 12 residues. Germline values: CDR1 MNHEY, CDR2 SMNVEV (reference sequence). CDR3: CASSITPNEQFF. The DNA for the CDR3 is TGTGCCAGCAGTATAACCCCGAATGAGCAGTTCTTC.

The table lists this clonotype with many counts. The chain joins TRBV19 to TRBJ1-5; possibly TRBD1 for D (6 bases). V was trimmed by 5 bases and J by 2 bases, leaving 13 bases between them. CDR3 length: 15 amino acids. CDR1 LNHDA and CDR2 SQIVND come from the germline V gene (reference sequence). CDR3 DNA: TGTGCCAGTAGTTACACGGGGGCTGGCAATCAGCCCCAGCATTTT. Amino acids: CASSYTGAGNQPQHF. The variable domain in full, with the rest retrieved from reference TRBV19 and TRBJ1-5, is DGGITQSPKYLFRKEGQNVTLSCEQNLNHDAMYWYRQDPGQGLRLIYYSQIVNDFQKGDIAEGYSVSREKKESFPLTVTSAQKNPTAFYLCASSYTGAGNQPQHFGDGTRLSIL.

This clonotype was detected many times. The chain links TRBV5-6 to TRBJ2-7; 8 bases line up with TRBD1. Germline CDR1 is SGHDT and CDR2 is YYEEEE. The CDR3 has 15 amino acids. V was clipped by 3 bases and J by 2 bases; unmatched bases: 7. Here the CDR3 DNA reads TGTGCCAGCAGCTGGGCGGGCAGGGGGCCCTACGAGCAGTACGTC. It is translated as CASSWAGRGPYEQYV.

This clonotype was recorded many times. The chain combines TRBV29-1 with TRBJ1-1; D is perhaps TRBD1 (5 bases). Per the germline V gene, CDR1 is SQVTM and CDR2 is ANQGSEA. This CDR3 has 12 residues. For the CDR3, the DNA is TGCAGTGCAATTCAGGGAAGGAATGAAGCTTTCTTT. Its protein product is CSAIQGRNEAFF.

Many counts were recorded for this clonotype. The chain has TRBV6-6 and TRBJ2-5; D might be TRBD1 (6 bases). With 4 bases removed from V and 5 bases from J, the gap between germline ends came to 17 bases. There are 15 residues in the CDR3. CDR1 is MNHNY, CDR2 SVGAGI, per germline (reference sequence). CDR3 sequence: CASSSPPDRMETQYF. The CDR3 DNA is TGTGCCAGCAGTTCTCCCCCGGACAGAATGGAGACCCAGTACTTC.

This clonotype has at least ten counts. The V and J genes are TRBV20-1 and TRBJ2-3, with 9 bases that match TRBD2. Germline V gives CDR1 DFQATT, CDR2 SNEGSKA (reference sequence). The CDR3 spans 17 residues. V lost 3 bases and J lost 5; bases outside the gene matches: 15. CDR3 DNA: TGCAGTGCTAGCCTACCCGGCGGGAGGGCCCCGGTAGATACGCAGTATTTT. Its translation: CSASLPGGRAPVDTQYF.

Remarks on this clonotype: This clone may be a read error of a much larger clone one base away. Here the CDR3 reads CTSAGGGRPYEQYF. The CDR3 nucleotides are TGTACCAGCGCCGGGGGGGGGAGACCCTACGAGCAGTACTTC. The V and J genes are TRBV27 and TRBJ2-7, with 8 bases fitting TRBD2. Germline V gene sequence: CDR1 MNHEY, CDR2 SMNVEV (reference sequence). The CDR3 loop spans 14 amino acids.

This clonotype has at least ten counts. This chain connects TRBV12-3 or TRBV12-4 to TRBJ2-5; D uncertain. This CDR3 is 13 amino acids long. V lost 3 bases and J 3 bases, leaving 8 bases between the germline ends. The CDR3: CASSFHRKETQYF. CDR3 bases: TGTGCCAGCAGTTTTCACAGAAAAGAGACCCAGTACTTC.

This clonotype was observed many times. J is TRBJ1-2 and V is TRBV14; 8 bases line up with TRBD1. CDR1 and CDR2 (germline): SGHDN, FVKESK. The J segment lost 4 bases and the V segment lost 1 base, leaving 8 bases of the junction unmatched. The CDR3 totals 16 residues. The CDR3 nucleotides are TGTGCCAGCAGCCAAGCTCCCCGACAGGGGAGCTATGGCTACACCTTC. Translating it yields CASSQAPRQGSYGYTF.

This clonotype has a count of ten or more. In nucleotides, the CDR3 is TGTGCCAGCAGTCCCCAGGGCTACGAGCAGTACTTC. It specifies CASSPQGYEQYF. The chain carries TRBV6-2 or TRBV6-3 and TRBJ2-7; TRBD1 is a possible D gene (5 bases). The CDR3 spans 12 residues. In germline, CDR1 is MNHEY, CDR2 SVGEGT. V was shortened by 5 bases and J by 3 bases, with 8 bases between the two germline ends.

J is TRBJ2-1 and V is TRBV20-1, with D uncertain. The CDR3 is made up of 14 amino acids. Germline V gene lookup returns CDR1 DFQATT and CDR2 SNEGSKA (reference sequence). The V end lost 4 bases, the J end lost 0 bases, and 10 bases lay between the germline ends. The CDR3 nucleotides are TGCAGTGCTATGGTCGACCCCTCCTACAATGAGCAGTTCTTC. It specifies CSAMVDPSYNEQFF.